This T cell receptor beta chain is drawn from a study of T cells expressing NK-cell markers. In the study overall: Sorted CD3+CD56+NKG2C+, CD3+CD56+NKG2C- and CD3+CD56-NKG2C+ T cells provided the TCR beta repertoires. Findings and caveats of the study: The leading position in the CD3+CD56-NKG2C+ fraction of a handful of donors also went to these clonotypes.

Considering frequency, this clonotype is medium-sized. The antigen is undetermined. The CDR3 runs to 14 residues. Germline CDR1 is SGHNT and CDR2 is YENEEA. 5'RACE template switching with UMIs generated TCR beta cDNA. For each CDR3 protein, TCRdb gives one entry from its re-call of the 5' RACE reads, without DNA. The sample includes about 5,000 distinct CDR3 sequences. Sample: blood T cells: a sorted CD56 or NKG2C T cell subset, CD4+ or CD8+ T cells, or bulk PBMC T cells (not recorded which). The sequence derives from a man aged 18 to 35 in good health. J is TRBJ2-1 and V is TRBV11-3; there is no DNA to check the TCRdb D call of TRBD2. The CDR3 here is CASSRDSTYNEQFF.